The entry below describes one TCR beta chain. V was shortened by 6 bases and J by 0 bases, with 11 bases between the two germline ends. Looked up from germline, CDR1 is MNHNY and CDR2 is SVGAGI (reference sequence). This CDR3 region has 14 residues. This sample was taken from a study of blood T cell repertoires in COVID-19. Clones were read by immunoSEQ multiplex PCR, and TCRdb kept only the in-frame ones, dropping some. This table has about 250,000 clones, roughly 89% appearing once. Material: PBMCs or T cells enriched from blood (not recorded which). The chain has TRBV6-6 and TRBJ1-1; TRBD1 might be the D (5 bases). The receptor's source is a woman aged 25 to 39 with acute COVID-19. The CDR3 reads CASSWGDLNTEAFF. CDR3 in DNA: TGTGCCAGCAGCTGGGGGGATCTGAACACTGAAGCTTTCTTT.